This T cell receptor (beta chain) was retrieved from a study of shared clonotypes between healthy human individuals. Germline V CDR1 and CDR2: KGHSH, LQKENI. This CDR3 has 15 residues. About this clone itself: Germline and junction disagree at one end, which may indicate a read error.

Samples underwent the assay at deep level. TCRdb's table, derived via immunoSEQ multiplex PCR, lists solely in-frame clones and lacks some. Found here are fewer than 700,000 clones, around 80% of them singletons; the top ten hold more than 10%. Adult donors, all healthy and HIV-negative, had no recent acute infections or vaccinations. Unsorted samples, those not sorted, used some 90 million PBMCs for genomic DNA. This sequence originates from a woman between 40 and 55 years old in good health. Some clones in this sample may be carry-over from other donors' samples. The chain carries TRBV18 and TRBJ2-3, with a weak D call TRBD1 (5 bases). Sequencing used PBMCs. CDR3 loop: CASSPLGPTLDTQYF. As DNA, the CDR3 is TGTGCCAGCTCCCCACTGGGGCCAACATTAGATACGCAGTATTTT. The full variable domain, in which reference TRBV18 and TRBJ2-3 provide the parts outside the CDR3, is NAGVMQNPRHLVRRRGQEARLRCSPMKGHSHVYWYRQLPEEGLKFMVYLQKENIIDESGMPKERFSAEFPKEGPSILRIQQVVRGDSAAYFCASSPLGPTLDTQYFGPGTRLTVL.